The 17 T cell receptor beta chains below all came from one sample that was sequenced in a study of blood T cell repertoires in COVID-19. The data were produced by immunoSEQ multiplex PCR, yet TCRdb's version contains in-frame clones alone and is incomplete. The sample shows fewer than 100,000 clones, approximately 72% of them seen only once. Sequencing was performed on peripheral blood. These receptors were taken from an older man with acute or convalescent COVID-19.

V gene TRBV6-5 combines with J gene TRBJ2-7; 7 bases are a match to TRBD1. The CDR3 consists of 15 residues. Germline V gene data show CDR1 as MNHEY and CDR2 as SVGAGI. V lost 2 bases, J lost 6 bases, and 10 bases stayed unmatched. CDR3 in amino acids: CASSYRRTGTGEQYF. The CDR3 DNA sequence: TGTGCCAGCAGTTACAGGCGGACAGGCACGGGCGAGCAGTACTTC.

The gene calls are TRBV9 and TRBJ1-1; D gene unclear. CDR3 length: 13 amino acids. CDR1 SGDLS and CDR2 YYNGEE come from the germline V gene. Trimming took 3 bases from V and 0 from J, leaving 6 bases between them. CDR3 in amino acids: CASSETVNTEAFF. CDR3 nucleotides: TGTGCCAGCAGCGAAACAGTGAACACTGAAGCTTTCTTT.

This chain connects TRBV4-2 to TRBJ2-2, with 7 bases identical to TRBD2. The V gene's germline CDR1 is LGHNA and CDR2 YNFKEQ. Trimming removed 3 bases from V and 4 bases from J; junction bases left unmatched: 11. This CDR3 region has 17 residues. CDR3 protein: CASSHELSGTGTGELFF. In DNA, the CDR3 is TGTGCCAGCAGCCATGAGTTGAGCGGGACGGGCACCGGGGAGCTGTTTTTT.

The rearrangement joins TRBV5-1 to TRBJ2-2, with TRBD1 matching over 9 bases. The V gene end was trimmed by 4 bases and the J gene end by 6 bases; junction bases not matched to a gene: 7. The CDR3 totals 15 residues. Germline CDR1 SGHRS, CDR2 YFSETQ. CDR3 protein: CASSPGQGGAGELFF. The CDR3 coding sequence is TGCGCCAGCAGCCCGGGACAGGGTGGCGCCGGGGAGCTGTTTTTT.

The chain combines TRBV24-1 with TRBJ2-1; D remains ambiguous. The CDR3 extends over 12 amino acids. CDR1 and CDR2 (germline): KGHDR, SFDVKD. V was shortened by 9 bases and J by 0 bases, with 5 bases between the two germline ends. The CDR3 here is CATRSSYNEQFF. CDR3 coding DNA: TGTGCCACCCGGAGCTCCTACAATGAGCAGTTCTTC.

The chain links TRBV12-3 or TRBV12-4 to TRBJ2-1; tentative D call: TRBD1 (5 bases). V gave up 7 bases and J gave up 5 bases, with 12 bases separating them. The CDR3 covers 13 residues. The CDR3 nucleotides are TGTGCCAGCACCCCTAGGGGCGACAATGAGCAGTTCTTC. Translation: CASTPRGDNEQFF.

The chain links TRBV3-1 (or the pseudogene TRBV3-2) to TRBJ2-3; possible D gene TRBD1, 6 bases. Germline values: CDR1 LGHDT, CDR2 YNNKEL (reference sequence). CDR3 size: 14 residues. Trimming removed 3 bases from V and 4 bases from J, with 11 bases in between. The CDR3 reads CASSHTGIPDTQYF. CDR3 in DNA: TGTGCCAGCAGCCATACAGGGATCCCAGATACGCAGTATTTT.

Turning to this clone: Compared with germline, one end of the junction differs, possibly owing to a read error. The chain carries TRBV7-7 and TRBJ2-7; unclear D gene. This CDR3 is 14 amino acids long. The germline CDR1 and CDR2 sequences are SSHAT and FNYEAQ (reference sequence). The CDR3 nucleotides are TGTGCTAGCAGCCCGACTGTTGGCTCCTACGAGCAGTACTTC. This sequence encodes CASSPTVGSYEQYF. Using reference TRBV7-7 and TRBJ2-7 for the parts outside the CDR3, the full variable domain is GAGVSQSPRYKVTKRGQDVTLRCDPISSHATLYWYQQALGQGPEFLTYFNYEAQPDKSGLPSDRFSAERPEGSISTLTIQRTEQRDSAMYRCASSPTVGSYEQYFGPGTRLTVT.

The chain links TRBV5-4 to TRBJ2-7; the D gene is possibly TRBD1 (6 bases). The CDR3 length is 16 residues. Trimming took off 4 bases at V and 4 bases at J, with 21 bases between the two ends. Germline CDR1 and CDR2: SGHNT and YYREEE (reference sequence). Here the CDR3 DNA reads TGTGCCAGCAGCCCGGAGGCCGCCAGGGGATTTTACGAGCAGTACTTC. Encoded protein: CASSPEAARGFYEQYF.

Comment on this clone: This specimen includes other DNA sequences encoding the same CDR3. This chain connects TRBV5-1 to TRBJ1-1; D not certain. The CDR3 sequence is 13 residues long. Trimming pared 2 bases from V and 1 base from J, leaving 6 bases between. Germline V gene sequence: CDR1 SGHRS, CDR2 YFSETQ. The CDR3 DNA reads as TGCGCCAGCAGCTTTACGGGGAACACTGAAGCTTTCTTT. Translated: CASSFTGNTEAFF.

The chain links TRBV3-1 (or the pseudogene TRBV3-2) to TRBJ1-1; 10 positions match TRBD1. V shed 4 bases, J shed 11 bases, and the junction held 10 bases outside the gene matches. CDR3 length equals 14 residues. Germline V gene data show CDR1 as LGHDT and CDR2 as YNNKEL (reference sequence). Here the CDR3 DNA reads TGTGCCAGCAGCCCCGGACGACAGGGGGCGCCGGCTTTCTTT. It is translated as CASSPGRQGAPAFF.

The chain combines TRBV7-2 with TRBJ2-1; D gene unclear. CDR3 length: 14 amino acids. Germline CDR1 and CDR2: SGHTA and FQGNSA. V lost 1 base, J lost 4 bases, and 8 bases lay in between. CDR3 in amino acids: CASSLGLEYNEQFF. CDR3 nucleotides: TGTGCCAGCAGCTTAGGTCTGGAGTACAATGAGCAGTTCTTC.

The genes are TRBV4-2 and TRBJ2-7; D gene ambiguous. This CDR3 is built from 13 residues. The germline CDR1 and CDR2 sequences are LGHNA and YNFKEQ. V was clipped by 2 bases and J by 0 bases, with 5 bases between them. The CDR3 bases are TGTGCCAGCAGCCAACCTAGCTCCTACGAGCAGTACTTC. Its protein product is CASSQPSSYEQYF.

The J gene is TRBJ2-3, the V gene TRBV7-9, with D possibly TRBD2 on 6 matching bases. The CDR3 has 15 amino acids. Germline V CDR1 and CDR2: SEHNR, FQNEAQ (reference sequence). V was clipped by 1 base and J by 2 bases, with 10 bases between them. The CDR3 loop reads CASSLVGGPTDTQYF. The CDR3 region has the DNA TGTGCCAGCAGCTTAGTCGGAGGGCCCACAGATACGCAGTATTTT.

This clone has just a few counts. This chain uses TRBV3-1 (or the pseudogene TRBV3-2) with TRBJ2-3, with a weak D call TRBD2 (6 bases). Between the trimmed V and J ends, which lost 2 bases and 0 bases, there was a span of 15 bases. Germline V CDR1 and CDR2: LGHDT, YNNKEL (reference sequence). The CDR3 consists of 17 residues. CDR3 sequence reads: CASSQFKIAASTDTQYF. CDR3 in DNA: TGTGCCAGCAGCCAATTTAAAATAGCGGCTAGCACAGATACGCAGTATTTT.

This clone came up a few times. V usage is TRBV6-1 and J usage is TRBJ2-3, with TRBD1 identical over 9 bases. The CDR3 is 15 amino acids. Germline V lookup: CDR1 MNHNS, CDR2 SASEGT. The V and J ends lost 3 bases and 3 bases, in that order; junction bases with no gene match: 4. The CDR3 coding sequence is TGTGCCAGCAGTGACCGGGACAGGGCGACAGATACGCAGTATTTT. It yields the protein CASSDRDRATDTQYF.

The chain is built from TRBV9 and TRBJ1-1; D gene ambiguous. Germline V gene sequence: CDR1 SGDLS, CDR2 YYNGEE. This CDR3 region has 13 residues. The V and J ends lost 2 bases and 0 bases respectively, with 5 bases between them. CDR3 nucleotides: TGTGCCAGCAGCGTTTCGTTGAACACTGAAGCTTTCTTT. Translating it yields CASSVSLNTEAFF.